Presented here are 6 T cell receptor beta chains from one specimen sequenced in a study of control samples from healthy donors and cancer patients. Only in-frame clones appear in the TCRdb table, and some are missing; sequencing was by immunoSEQ multiplex PCR. The data hold over 100,000 clones, with 80% to 95% observed a single time. Specimen: blood. The source of these receptors is a man between 18 and 35 years old in good health.

The J gene is TRBJ2-7, the V gene TRBV14; no clear D. Trimming removed 1 base from V and 6 bases from J, with 7 bases in between. The CDR3 has 12 amino acids. Germline-derived CDR1 and CDR2 are SGHDN and FVKESK. CDR3 region: CASSQGLAEQYF. CDR3 in DNA: TGTGCCAGCAGCCAAGGTTTAGCCGAGCAGTACTTC.

This chain joins TRBV27 and TRBJ2-5; 12 bases map to TRBD2. The V and J ends lost 6 bases and 5 bases, in that order; junction bases with no gene match: 13. There are 17 residues in the CDR3. The V gene's germline CDR1 is MNHEY and CDR2 SMNVEV (reference sequence). Written as DNA, the CDR3 is TGTGCCAGCAGCCGTGACGCACTAGCGGGAGGCGGGGAGACCCAGTACTTC. Its translation is CASSRDALAGGGETQYF.

The chain has TRBV7-9 and TRBJ1-2, with D possibly matching TRBD1 (5 bases). The CDR3 spans 15 residues. Germline CDR1 is SEHNR and CDR2 is FQNEAQ (reference sequence). V was shortened by 5 bases and J by 0 bases, with 13 bases between the two germline ends. The CDR3 sequence: CASSHWGFSNYGYTF. CDR3 nucleotide sequence: TGTGCCAGCAGCCACTGGGGGTTTTCTAACTATGGCTACACCTTC.

This chain joins TRBV10-3 and TRBJ1-1, with D hard to call. CDR3 length equals 13 residues. The germline CDR1 and CDR2 sequences are ENHRY and SYGVKD. V shed 7 bases and J shed 4 bases, with 13 bases lying between them. CDR3 loop: CAITSGGVTEAFF. CDR3 DNA sequence: TGTGCCATCACCTCGGGTGGGGTCACTGAAGCTTTCTTT.

The chain links TRBV7-9 to TRBJ1-3, with 9 bases fitting TRBD1. Per the germline V gene, CDR1 is SEHNR and CDR2 is FQNEAQ (reference sequence). With 5 bases clipped from V and 0 bases from J, the junction kept 14 bases outside the gene matches. The CDR3 contains 19 residues. CDR3 sequence: CASSPGTGFLSPSGNTIYF. CDR3 sequence (DNA): TGTGCCAGCAGCCCCGGGACAGGGTTCCTTTCCCCCTCTGGAAACACCATATATTTT.

This clone was seen once. V usage is TRBV12-5 and J usage is TRBJ2-1, with a weak D call TRBD1 (5 bases). Germline assignment: CDR1 LGHNT and CDR2 FRNRAP. The CDR3 has 16 residues. V was pared by 4 bases and J by 6 bases, with 19 bases between. CDR3 amino acids: CASGWGPSTVPNEQFF. The CDR3 coding sequence is TGTGCTAGTGGTTGGGGCCCCTCGACAGTTCCCAATGAGCAGTTCTTC. Complete variable domain (other parts from reference TRBV12-5 and TRBJ2-1): DARVTQTPRHKVTEMGQEVTMRCQPILGHNTVFWYRQTMMQGLELLAYFRNRAPLDDSGMPKDRFSAEMPDATLATLKIQPSEPRDSAVYFCASGWGPSTVPNEQFFGPGTRLTVL.